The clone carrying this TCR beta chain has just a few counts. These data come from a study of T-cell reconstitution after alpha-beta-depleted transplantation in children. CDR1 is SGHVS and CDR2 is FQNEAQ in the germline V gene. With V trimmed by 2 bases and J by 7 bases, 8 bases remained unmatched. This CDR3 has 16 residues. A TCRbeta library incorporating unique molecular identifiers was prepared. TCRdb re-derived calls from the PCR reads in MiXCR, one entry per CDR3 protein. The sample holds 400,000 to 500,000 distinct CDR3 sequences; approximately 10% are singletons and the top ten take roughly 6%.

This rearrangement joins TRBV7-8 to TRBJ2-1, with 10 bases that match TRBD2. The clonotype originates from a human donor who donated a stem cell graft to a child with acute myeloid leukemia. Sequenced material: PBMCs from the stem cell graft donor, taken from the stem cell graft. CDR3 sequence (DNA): TGTGCCAGCAGCTTAACAGCGGGGGGGCCGATTAATGAGCAGTTCTTC. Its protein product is CASSLTAGGPINEQFF.